Following are 21 T cell receptor beta chains from one sample sequenced in a study of blood T cell repertoires in COVID-19. The data were produced by immunoSEQ multiplex PCR, yet TCRdb's version contains in-frame clones alone and is incomplete. The data show more than 110,000 clones, around 86% seen once. Sequenced material: peripheral blood. These receptors all stem from a woman of 80 years or more with acute or convalescent COVID-19.

The CDR3, as DNA: TGCAGTGCAATCGACAGGGGCCCCCTCCACTTT. This gives the protein CSAIDRGPLHF. The V call is TRBV20-1, the J call TRBJ1-6; 8 positions match TRBD1. V shed 6 bases, J shed 13 bases, and the junction held 5 bases outside the gene matches. Germline CDR1 reads DFQATT; CDR2 reads SNEGSKA (reference sequence). The CDR3 has 11 amino acids.

CDR3 in amino acids: CASSLARGSNQPQHF. In DNA form, the CDR3 reads TGTGCCAGCAGCTTAGCCCGAGGTAGCAATCAGCCCCAGCATTTT. This chain uses TRBV11-2 with TRBJ1-5; no clear D gene. The CDR3 has 15 amino acids. Germline V gene sequence: CDR1 SGHAT, CDR2 FQNNGV. V lost 1 base and J 0 bases, leaving 7 bases between the germline ends.

The chain employs TRBV5-8 and TRBJ2-2; the match to TRBD1 covers 9 bases. V shed 2 bases and J 7 bases; nucleotides not matched to a gene: 9. The germline gives CDR1 SGHTS, CDR2 YDEGEE. The CDR3 covers 16 residues. CDR3 coding DNA: TGTGCCAGCAGCTTTACAGGGGGCGCTTATCACGGGGAGCTGTTTTTT. Residues: CASSFTGGAYHGELFF. Using reference TRBV5-8 and TRBJ2-2 for the parts outside the CDR3, the full variable domain is EAGVTQSPTHLIKTRGQQATLRCSPISGHTSVYWYQQALGLGLQFLLWYDEGEERNRGNFPPRFSGRQFPNYSSELNVNALELEDSALYLCASSFTGGAYHGELFFGEGSRLTVL.

This clone was recorded once. The chain joins TRBV3-1 (or the pseudogene TRBV3-2) to TRBJ2-5, with 16 positions matching TRBD2. Germline V gene data show CDR1 as LGHDT and CDR2 as YNNKEL (reference sequence). The CDR3 spans 19 residues. V lost 1 base to trimming and J lost 0 bases; unmatched junction nucleotides: 5. Here the CDR3 reads CASSQGGTSGGVYQETQYF. The CDR3 nucleotides read TGTGCCAGCAGCCAAGGAGGGACTAGCGGGGGGGTGTACCAAGAGACCCAGTACTTC.

The chain is built from TRBV4-1 and TRBJ2-1, with TRBD1 as a possible D gene (5 bases). V was clipped by 0 bases and J by 12 bases, with 12 bases between them. The CDR3 loop spans 13 amino acids. Germline V gene data show CDR1 as MGHRA and CDR2 as YSYEKL. CDR3 loop: CASSQDLQGRQFF. In DNA, the CDR3 is TGCGCCAGCAGCCAAGATCTTCAGGGCAGGCAGTTCTTC.

The chain couples TRBV5-4 to TRBJ1-1, with 8 positions matching TRBD1. The V gene end was trimmed by 3 bases and the J gene end by 3 bases; junction bases not matched to a gene: 10. CDR3 length: 16 amino acids. Looked up from germline, CDR1 is SGHNT and CDR2 is YYREEE (reference sequence). The CDR3 region has the DNA TGTGCCAGCAGCTCCGGGGCAAGGACAGGGCACACTGAAGCTTTCTTT. Translating it yields CASSSGARTGHTEAFF.

This chain joins TRBV11-2 and TRBJ1-1; D remains unclear. CDR1 SGHAT and CDR2 FQNNGV come from the germline V gene. CDR3 length: 14 residues. Trimming took 0 bases from V and 9 from J, leaving 14 bases between them. The CDR3 loop is CASSLDSPPSQAFF. The CDR3 nucleotides read TGTGCCAGCAGCTTAGATTCCCCCCCCTCCCAAGCTTTCTTT.

This chain's CDR3 is CASSLAWSGGGTDTQYF. The CDR3 DNA reads TGCGCCAGCAGCTTGGCCTGGAGCGGGGGAGGCACAGATACGCAGTATTTT. The rearrangement uses TRBV5-1 and TRBJ2-3; 8 bases are shared with TRBD2. The CDR3 contains 17 residues. CDR1 is SGHRS and CDR2 is YFSETQ in the germline V gene. The V segment lost 0 bases and the J segment 1 base; nucleotides outside the gene matches: 7.

The chain carries TRBV7-8 and TRBJ2-2; 7 positions match TRBD2. V shed 0 bases, J shed 0 bases, and the junction held 7 bases outside the gene matches. Germline-derived CDR1 and CDR2 are SGHVS and FQNEAQ. This CDR3 comprises 18 residues. CDR3 bases: TGTGCCAGCAGCTTAGCGGTGTTGAGCGGGGCGAACACCGGGGAGCTGTTTTTT. Protein sequence: CASSLAVLSGANTGELFF.

This chain uses TRBV19 with TRBJ2-7; 8 bases fit TRBD1. V lost 4 bases, J lost 4 bases, and 3 bases stayed unmatched. Germline CDR1 and CDR2: LNHDA and SQIVND (reference sequence). This CDR3 region has 13 residues. The DNA for the CDR3 is TGTGCCAGTAGTACAACAGGGGGGTACGAGCAGTACTTC. Its protein product is CASSTTGGYEQYF.

V is TRBV10-3 and J is TRBJ2-6, with D uncertain. The germline V and J ends were trimmed by 3 bases and 1 base, with 4 bases remaining between them. This CDR3 region has 14 residues. The V gene's germline CDR1 is ENHRY and CDR2 SYGVKD. CDR3 in amino acids: CAISEQSGANVLTF. CDR3 nucleotide sequence: TGTGCCATCAGTGAACAGTCTGGGGCCAACGTCCTGACTTTC.

This clone was detected only once. One end of the junction varies from germline; a read error may be responsible. The chain joins TRBV4-1 to TRBJ1-2, with D maybe TRBD1 (5 bases). Germline V CDR1 and CDR2: MGHRA, YSYEKL. This CDR3 comprises 13 residues. The CDR3 loop is CASSQESSGVNGF. The DNA of the CDR3 is TGCGCCAGCAGCCAAGAATCTTCGGGGGTTAACGGCTTC.

This clone came up once. The chain employs TRBV28 and TRBJ1-4, with TRBD1 identical over 8 bases. With V trimmed by 5 bases and J by 6 bases, 5 bases remained unmatched. The germline gives CDR1 MDHEN, CDR2 SYDVKM. This CDR3 has 14 residues. CDR3 DNA sequence: TGTGCCAGCAGTCAGGACAGGGTCGATGAAAAACTGTTTTTT. Translation: CASSQDRVDEKLFF.

The chain uses TRBV5-1 and TRBJ1-4; 7 positions match TRBD1. CDR1 and CDR2 from the germline V gene are SGHRS and YFSETQ. The V and J ends lost 3 bases and 5 bases, in that order; junction bases with no gene match: 4. This CDR3 has 14 residues. The CDR3 coding sequence is TGCGCCAGCAGCTCCAGGGGGATAAATGAAAAACTGTTTTTT. This sequence encodes CASSSRGINEKLFF.

The rearrangement links TRBV27 to TRBJ2-3, with unresolved D. The CDR3 is made up of 14 amino acids. Trimming left V 3 bases short and J 1 base short, with 8 bases between. Looked up from germline, CDR1 is MNHEY and CDR2 is SMNVEV (reference sequence). The CDR3 region is CASSFFPGTDTQYF. CDR3 nucleotides: TGTGCCAGCAGTTTTTTCCCCGGCACAGATACGCAGTATTTT.

The chain uses TRBV19 and TRBJ2-7, with 7 nucleotides matching TRBD1. Per the germline V gene, CDR1 is LNHDA and CDR2 is SQIVND (reference sequence). This CDR3 contains 13 residues. V dropped 10 bases and J dropped 4; count of bases not matched to a gene: 10. Here the CDR3 reads CATNPRDSYEQYF. The CDR3 DNA is TGTGCCACCAACCCCCGGGACAGTTACGAGCAGTACTTC.

The chain employs TRBV19 and TRBJ1-6, with D maybe TRBD1 (5 bases). V lost 8 bases and J lost 0, with 14 bases in between. The CDR3 contains 16 residues. The germline CDR1 and CDR2 sequences are LNHDA and SQIVND (reference sequence). DNA for the CDR3: TGTGCCAGTCGCGGTAATCAGGGCTCCTATAATTCACCCCTCCACTTT. Translating gives CASRGNQGSYNSPLHF. Full variable domain (remainder filled in from reference TRBV19 and TRBJ1-6): DGGITQSPKYLFRKEGQNVTLSCEQNLNHDAMYWYRQDPGQGLRLIYYSQIVNDFQKGDIAEGYSVSREKKESFPLTVTSAQKNPTAFYLCASRGNQGSYNSPLHFGNGTRLTVT.

The V and J genes are TRBV5-1 and TRBJ2-2; D gene unclear. Trimming cost V 0 bases and J 4 bases, with 10 bases left between them. CDR1 is SGHRS and CDR2 is YFSETQ in the germline V gene. The CDR3 is made up of 15 amino acids. CDR3 sequence: CASSLVMSPTGELFF. In nucleotides, the CDR3 is TGCGCCAGCAGCTTGGTTATGAGCCCCACCGGGGAGCTGTTTTTT.

This clone was observed a single time. The V gene is TRBV27, the J gene TRBJ2-2; the D gene is possibly TRBD1 (7 bases). The length of the CDR3 is 16 residues. V shed 1 base and J shed 3 bases, with 12 bases lying between them. Per germline, CDR1 MNHEY and CDR2 SMNVEV (reference sequence). CDR3 sequence: CASSLLEGAHTGELFF. CDR3 nucleotides: TGTGCCAGCAGTTTATTGGAGGGGGCGCACACCGGGGAGCTGTTTTTT.

The chain joins TRBV2 to TRBJ1-6, with a weak D call TRBD1 (6 bases). CDR3 length equals 17 residues. Germline CDR1 reads SNHLY; CDR2 reads FYNNEI. V lost 5 bases and J 0 bases, leaving 14 bases between the germline ends. CDR3 residues: CASSQGLVSSYNSPLHF. The CDR3 nucleotides are TGTGCCAGCAGTCAGGGGCTGGTGAGCTCCTATAATTCACCCCTCCACTTT.

The chain combines TRBV4-2 with TRBJ2-7; a possible D gene is TRBD2 (6 bases). The CDR3 length is 18 residues. CDR1 and CDR2 from the germline V gene are LGHNA and YNFKEQ. V was clipped by 0 bases and J by 1 base, with 19 bases between them. CDR3 nucleotide sequence: TGTGCCAGCAGCCAAGATCCGCCGCCCTCGGGGAGGTCCTACGAGCAGTACTTC. It translates to CASSQDPPPSGRSYEQYF.